This TCR beta chain appears in the sequencing data of a study of neoadjuvant anti-PD-1 for oral cavity cancer. Study-level information: Patients without progression got a fourth dose around day 43.

General study points: Only three patients per response group were TCR-analyzed; validation needed. Pretreatment Treg/Th17 ratio correlated inversely with post-treatment tumor clonality.

Time point defined: after neoadjuvant nivolumab, at surgical resection. Patients had newly diagnosed, untreated stage II-IVA oral cavity squamous cell carcinoma. The table came from immunoSEQ multiplex PCR; TCRdb's copy has only in-frame clones and leaves some out. The table lists about 68,000 clones, more than 75% of them singletons, with less than 4% in the top ten. Germline V CDR1 and CDR2: SNHLY, FYNNEI. Trimming took 4 bases from V and 0 from J, leaving 7 bases between them. The CDR3 consists of 14 residues. This clone has more than one count but fewer than ten. Its antigen is unidentified. The source material was PBMCs, sampled after nivolumab (anti-PD-1) treatment. The chain joins TRBV2 to TRBJ1-5, with no clear D. The sequence came from a person aged 35-79 years with oral cavity squamous cell carcinoma. CDR3 protein: CASSVVNSNQPQHF. In nucleotides, the CDR3 is TGTGCCAGCAGTGTAGTGAATAGCAATCAGCCCCAGCATTTT.